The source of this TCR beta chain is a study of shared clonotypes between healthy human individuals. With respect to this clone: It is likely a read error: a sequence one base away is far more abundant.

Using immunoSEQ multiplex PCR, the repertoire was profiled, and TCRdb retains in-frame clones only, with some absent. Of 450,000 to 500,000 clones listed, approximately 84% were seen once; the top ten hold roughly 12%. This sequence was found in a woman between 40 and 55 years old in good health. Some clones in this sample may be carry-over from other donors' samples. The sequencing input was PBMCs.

CDR3 sequence: CSIDSGYEQYF. The CDR3 DNA follows: TGCAGCATTGATTCGGGTTACGAGCAGTACTTC. V and J are TRBV29-1 and TRBJ2-5; D unclear. The DNA matches TRBJ2-7 better at its end, which makes the J call doubtful. This CDR3 spans 11 amino acids. CDR1 is SQVTM and CDR2 is ANQGSEA in the germline V gene.